These 12 T cell receptor beta chains were sequenced from one sample in a study of blood T cell repertoires in COVID-19. The table came from immunoSEQ multiplex PCR; TCRdb's copy has only in-frame clones and leaves some out. The top ten clones hold roughly 2% of a sample with about 200,000 clones, roughly 87% of them seen once. The sample comprised peripheral blood. These receptors all come from a middle-aged man with active or convalescent COVID-19.

The rearrangement uses TRBV5-8 and TRBJ2-1; the D gene is possibly TRBD2 (5 bases). Germline values: CDR1 SGHTS, CDR2 YDEGEE. V was clipped by 0 bases and J by 15 bases, with 16 bases between them. The CDR3 runs to 13 residues. CDR3 sequence: CASSLAFEGFAFF. Here the CDR3 DNA reads TGTGCCAGCAGCTTGGCCTTTGAGGGATTTGCGTTCTTC.

The chain joins TRBV11-2 to TRBJ2-3, with D maybe TRBD2 (7 bases). V lost 2 bases and J lost 1, with 10 bases in between. Germline CDR1 reads SGHAT; CDR2 reads FQNNGV. This CDR3 is built from 15 residues. CDR3: CASSLTGGGTDTQYF. CDR3 DNA: TGTGCCAGCAGCTTAACGGGGGGCGGCACAGATACGCAGTATTTT.

CDR3: CATVGDISYEQYF. The CDR3 nucleotides are TGCGCCACCGTCGGGGACATCTCCTACGAGCAGTACTTC. V usage is TRBV10-1 and J usage is TRBJ2-7, with D possibly matching TRBD1 (6 bases). Trimming left V 10 bases short and J 0 bases short, with 13 bases between. CDR1 is WNHNN, CDR2 SYGVQD, per germline (reference sequence). This CDR3 is 13 amino acids long.

The chain carries TRBV30 and TRBJ2-6, with 9 bases that match TRBD1. This CDR3 comprises 17 residues. Germline assignment: CDR1 GTSNPN and CDR2 SVGIG (reference sequence). V was pared by 2 bases and J by 1 base, with 6 bases of the junction left unmatched. The CDR3 protein is CAWSLRDRVSGANVLTF. The CDR3 DNA reads as TGTGCCTGGAGTCTCCGGGACAGGGTGTCTGGGGCCAACGTCCTGACTTTC.

The chain is built from TRBV24-1 and TRBJ2-1, with TRBD2 matching 11 bases. The CDR3 spans 18 residues. The germline V gene has CDR1 KGHDR and CDR2 SFDVKD. V gave up 1 base and J gave up 0 bases; unmatched junction bases: 4. CDR3 bases: TGTGCCACCAGTGATTTCGGTCTAGCGGGGGGCTCCTACAATGAGCAGTTCTTC. It yields the protein CATSDFGLAGGSYNEQFF.

Concerning this clone itself: This specimen includes other DNA sequences encoding the same CDR3. CDR3 region: CSVGGGGNQPQHF. The CDR3 DNA sequence: TGCAGCGTTGGAGGGGGCGGCAATCAGCCCCAGCATTTT. V usage is TRBV29-1 and J usage is TRBJ1-5; TRBD1 aligns across 7 bases. CDR3 length: 13 residues. In germline, CDR1 is SQVTM, CDR2 ANQGSEA. V was clipped by 4 bases and J by 2 bases; unmatched bases: 2.

The chain recombines TRBV6-5 with TRBJ1-1; D call uncertain. The CDR3 covers 13 residues. The V gene's germline CDR1 is MNHEY and CDR2 SVGAGI. Trimming removed 7 bases from V and 5 bases from J, with 14 bases in between. The CDR3 DNA reads as TGTGCCAGCACCACTGGTTGGGCGACTGAAGCTTTCTTT. Its protein is CASTTGWATEAFF.

This clone showed up just once. The chain has TRBV6-5 and TRBJ1-1; D remains ambiguous. The ends were cut back, 5 bases at V and 0 bases at J, with 4 bases in the middle. CDR1 and CDR2 (germline): MNHEY, SVGAGI. The CDR3 is made up of 12 amino acids. The CDR3 sequence is CASSHLNTEAFF. DNA for the CDR3: TGTGCCAGCAGTCATTTGAACACTGAAGCTTTCTTT.

The rearrangement uses TRBV7-9 and TRBJ1-3; no definite D call. With 1 base removed from V and 0 bases from J, the gap between germline ends came to 10 bases. Germline values: CDR1 SEHNR, CDR2 FQNEAQ (reference sequence). This CDR3 is 16 amino acids long. The chain's CDR3 is CASSLGGLSSGNTIYF. The DNA for the CDR3 is TGTGCCAGCAGCTTAGGCGGATTGAGCTCTGGAAACACCATATATTTT.

The gene calls are TRBV9 and TRBJ1-1; D call uncertain. CDR1 is SGDLS, CDR2 YYNGEE, per germline. V gave up 3 bases and J gave up 4 bases, with 13 bases separating them. This CDR3 contains 14 residues. DNA of the CDR3: TGTGCCAGCAGCGATGGACCCCGGGGCACTGAAGCTTTCTTT. Its protein product is CASSDGPRGTEAFF. Supplemented by reference TRBV9 and TRBJ1-1, the full variable domain reads DSGVTQTPKHLITATGQRVTLRCSPRSGDLSVYWYQQSLDQGLQFLIQYYNGEERAKGNILERFSAQQFPDLHSELNLSSLELGDSALYFCASSDGPRGTEAFFGQGTRLTVV.

This clone appeared a few times. The chain recombines TRBV5-6 with TRBJ1-5; 8 bases align to TRBD1. Germline assignment: CDR1 SGHDT and CDR2 YYEEEE. The CDR3 runs to 18 residues. With 4 bases clipped from V and 1 base from J, the junction kept 13 bases outside the gene matches. The CDR3 sequence is CASSRRQGSMWSNQPQHF. The CDR3 DNA follows: TGTGCCAGCAGCAGACGACAGGGGTCAATGTGGAGCAATCAGCCCCAGCATTTT.

This clone was seen just once. The V and J genes are TRBV28 and TRBJ1-2; the D is unclear. The CDR3 totals 12 residues. Trimming removed 7 bases at V and 4 bases at J, with 10 bases between. Germline-derived CDR1 and CDR2 are MDHEN and SYDVKM. CDR3 sequence: CASTLPGYGYTF. The DNA for the CDR3 is TGTGCCAGCACCCTCCCAGGCTATGGCTACACCTTC.